The 21 T cell receptor beta chains presented below share a single source sample, sequenced in a study of cytomegalovirus exposure and HLA in healthy donors. The PCR used 60 Vbeta and 13 Jbeta primers. Here immunoSEQ multiplex PCR was the method, and the copy in TCRdb shows in-frame clones only, minus some. The repertoire has 150,000 to 200,000 clones, almost 85% of them found once; the top ten carry around 0.25%. Sequenced material: PBMCs. The receptor set was obtained from a boy between 5 and 17 years old in good health and CMV-seronegative.

The chain employs TRBV7-8 and TRBJ2-4, with 7 positions matching TRBD2. This CDR3 is built from 19 residues. The germline CDR1 and CDR2 sequences are SGHVS and FQNEAQ. Unmatched junction bases numbered 12, after V lost 1 base and J lost 0 bases. CDR3: CASSLDPASGKLAKNIQYF. The CDR3 region has the DNA TGTGCCAGCAGCTTAGATCCAGCCAGCGGGAAGCTAGCCAAAAACATTCAGTACTTC.

The chain couples TRBV11-3 to TRBJ2-7; D is unresolved. V was cut by 4 bases and J by 2 bases, with 9 bases left in between. This CDR3 region has 13 residues. CDR1 is SGHNT, CDR2 YENEEA, per germline. The CDR3, as DNA: TGTGCCAGCAGCTCAACCGGTACCTACGAGCAGTACTTC. Protein sequence: CASSSTGTYEQYF. The variable domain in full, completed from reference TRBV11-3 and TRBJ2-7, reads EAGVVQSPRYKIIEKKQPVAFWCNPISGHNTLYWYLQNLGQGPELLIRYENEEAVDDSQLPKDRFSAERLKGVDSTLKIQPAELGDSAVYLCASSSTGTYEQYFGPGTRLTVT.

The rearrangement links TRBV15 to TRBJ2-1; possible D gene TRBD2, 7 bases. From germline, CDR1 is LNHNV and CDR2 YYDKDF (reference sequence). CDR3 size: 16 residues. V was cut by 4 bases and J by 5 bases, with 18 bases left in between. The DNA of the CDR3 is TGTGCCACCAGCACCGAAAGGGGGGGCCCTAACAATGAGCAGTTCTTC. Translated: CATSTERGGPNNEQFF.

This clone occurred once. This rearrangement joins TRBV5-1 to TRBJ2-3, with 11 bases identical to TRBD2. V dropped 4 bases and J dropped 1; count of bases not matched to a gene: 5. Germline lookup yields CDR1 SGHRS and CDR2 YFSETQ. The CDR3 totals 16 residues. The chain's CDR3 is CASSAELAGGTDTQYF. In DNA, the CDR3 is TGCGCCAGCAGCGCTGAACTAGCGGGAGGCACAGATACGCAGTATTTT. Drawing the rest from reference TRBV5-1 and TRBJ2-3, the complete variable domain is KAGVTQTPRYLIKTRGQQVTLSCSPISGHRSVSWYQQTPGQGLQFLFEYFSETQRNKGNFPGRFSGRQFSNSRSEMNVSTLELGDSALYLCASSAELAGGTDTQYFGPGTRLTVL.

This chain links TRBV27 with TRBJ2-7; tentatively, D is TRBD2 (6 bases). Per the germline V gene, CDR1 is MNHEY and CDR2 is SMNVEV (reference sequence). V gave up 3 bases and J gave up 3 bases, with 6 bases separating them. The length of the CDR3 is 12 residues. The CDR3 reads CASSFGGYEQYF. CDR3 nucleotide sequence: TGTGCCAGCAGTTTCGGGGGCTACGAGCAGTACTTC.

V usage is TRBV6-5 and J usage is TRBJ1-5, with no clear D. V gave up 5 bases and J gave up 6 bases, with 8 bases separating them. The CDR3 is 12 amino acids. From germline, CDR1 is MNHEY and CDR2 SVGAGI. The CDR3: CASSKEGQPQHF. The CDR3 DNA follows: TGTGCCAGCAGTAAGGAGGGTCAGCCCCAGCATTTT.

The V gene is TRBV27, the J gene TRBJ1-2; a possible D gene is TRBD1 (6 bases). Trimming removed 3 bases from V and 0 bases from J, with 8 bases in between. Germline V gene data show CDR1 as MNHEY and CDR2 as SMNVEV (reference sequence). The CDR3 is made up of 14 amino acids. The CDR3 nucleotides are TGTGCCAGCAGTTTCGGACAGCCTAACTATGGCTACACCTTC. It codes for CASSFGQPNYGYTF.

The chain recombines TRBV28 with TRBJ2-5, with 16 bases lining up with TRBD2. V shed 6 bases and J 5 bases; nucleotides not matched to a gene: 24. This CDR3 spans 22 amino acids. Looked up from germline, CDR1 is MDHEN and CDR2 is SYDVKM. CDR3 protein: CASRPASPGLAGGPTRRETQYF. The CDR3 bases are TGTGCCAGCAGGCCAGCTTCCCCGGGACTAGCGGGAGGGCCGACGAGGCGGGAGACCCAGTACTTC.

This sequence joins TRBV9 and TRBJ2-7; D is perhaps TRBD2 (7 bases). The V gene's germline CDR1 is SGDLS and CDR2 YYNGEE. V was cut by 0 bases and J by 5 bases, with 12 bases left in between. CDR3 length equals 14 residues. For the CDR3, the DNA is TGTGCCAGCAGCGTAGATGGCGGGGGCCACGAGCAGTACTTC. It specifies CASSVDGGGHEQYF.

This rearrangement joins TRBV7-8 to TRBJ2-6; D is unclear. CDR1 and CDR2 from the germline V gene are SGHVS and FQNEAQ. The V end was cut by 0 bases, the J end by 0 bases, with 15 bases between. CDR3 length: 19 residues. The CDR3 sequence: CASSLASRNVLSGANVLTF. Here the CDR3 DNA reads TGTGCCAGCAGCTTAGCGAGCAGGAACGTTCTCTCTGGGGCCAACGTCCTGACTTTC.

This sequence joins TRBV9 and TRBJ2-3; weak D call: TRBD1 (5 bases). The germline CDR1 and CDR2 sequences are SGDLS and YYNGEE. V was pared by 3 bases and J by 6 bases, with 11 bases between. This CDR3 spans 13 amino acids. The CDR3 sequence is CASSANPGDTQYF. In DNA form, the CDR3 reads TGTGCCAGCAGCGCCAACCCAGGGGATACGCAGTATTTT.

This clone has a single count. The chain combines TRBV5-4 with TRBJ1-1; 7 bases map to TRBD1. CDR1 and CDR2 (germline): SGHNT, YYREEE (reference sequence). This CDR3 region has 14 residues. Trimming at V came to 4 bases and at J to 6 bases, leaving 9 bases not matched to a gene. CDR3 nucleotides: TGTGCCAGCAGCCCCGGGGGGGGACAGCCTGAAGCTTTCTTT. It translates to CASSPGGGQPEAFF.

This sequence joins TRBV5-4 and TRBJ2-5; TRBD2 aligns across 7 bases. The ends lost 0 bases at V and 4 bases at J; junction bases unmatched: 12. The germline V gene has CDR1 SGHNT and CDR2 YYREEE (reference sequence). This CDR3 has 17 amino acids. The CDR3 sequence is CASSLGPVRTSGETQYF. The CDR3 nucleotides are TGTGCCAGCAGCTTGGGACCAGTGCGGACTAGTGGAGAGACCCAGTACTTC.

V is TRBV28 and J is TRBJ1-2; D is ambiguous. In germline, CDR1 is MDHEN, CDR2 SYDVKM. The CDR3 covers 18 residues. Trimming removed 3 bases at V and 1 base at J, with 21 bases between. The CDR3 sequence is CASSFPTSGIVINYGYTF. DNA of the CDR3: TGTGCCAGCAGTTTTCCCACCTCCGGGATAGTGATTAACTATGGCTACACCTTC.

This clone showed up just once. This sequence joins TRBV5-6 and TRBJ2-7, with TRBD2 matching 10 bases. CDR1 and CDR2 (germline): SGHDT, YYEEEE. CDR3 length: 16 residues. The V segment lost 0 bases and the J segment 3 bases; nucleotides outside the gene matches: 6. CDR3 residues: CASSLVTLAGNYEQYF. In DNA form, the CDR3 reads TGTGCCAGCAGCTTGGTAACACTAGCGGGAAACTACGAGCAGTACTTC.

This rearrangement joins TRBV10-3 to TRBJ2-1; D perhaps matches TRBD2 (5 bases). Germline assignment: CDR1 ENHRY and CDR2 SYGVKD. Trimming stripped 0 bases from V and 7 bases from J, with 16 bases between. The CDR3 has 16 residues. The DNA for the CDR3 is TGTGCCATCAGTGAGTCGGGCCTAGCTCTAGGAAATGAGCAGTTCTTC. It is translated as CAISESGLALGNEQFF.

The rearrangement uses TRBV6-4 and TRBJ2-2; 9 bases fit TRBD2. The ends lost 5 bases at V and 5 bases at J; junction bases unmatched: 6. CDR1 MRHNA and CDR2 SNTAGT come from the germline V gene. The CDR3 totals 15 residues. The CDR3 DNA follows: TGTGCCAGCAGTCCGGGGACTAGCTCGACCGGGGAGCTGTTTTTT. This gives the protein CASSPGTSSTGELFF.

The CDR3 nucleotides read TGTGCCTGGAGCTCCGGACAGGACATTCAGTACTTC. It encodes CAWSSGQDIQYF. V usage is TRBV30 and J usage is TRBJ2-4; 7 bases map to TRBD1. The J segment lost 8 bases and the V segment lost 3 bases, leaving 4 bases of the junction unmatched. Germline assignment: CDR1 GTSNPN and CDR2 SVGIG (reference sequence). The CDR3 has 12 amino acids.

The chain employs TRBV4-2 and TRBJ2-3; 9 bases are shared with TRBD2. CDR1 LGHNA and CDR2 YNFKEQ come from the germline V gene. V was clipped by 4 bases and J by 3 bases; unmatched bases: 8. The CDR3 has 16 residues. Here the CDR3 DNA reads TGTGCCAGCAGCCGACAGCCTAGCGGGATTACAGATACGCAGTATTTT. It encodes CASSRQPSGITDTQYF.

The gene calls are TRBV5-5 and TRBJ1-1; D remains unclear. Trimming took 7 bases from V and 5 from J, leaving 9 bases between them. CDR3 length equals 11 residues. Per germline, CDR1 SGHKS and CDR2 YYEKEE (reference sequence). The CDR3 DNA reads TGTGCCAGCGGCGGCCCTACTGAAGCTTTCTTT. Residues: CASGGPTEAFF.

This sequence joins TRBV19 and TRBJ1-1, with a possible D match to TRBD1 (6 bases). The CDR3 contains 13 residues. Trimming left V 7 bases short and J 5 bases short, with 14 bases between. CDR1 LNHDA and CDR2 SQIVND come from the germline V gene (reference sequence). CDR3 residues: CASNHRVETEAFF. The CDR3 coding sequence is TGTGCCAGTAATCACAGGGTGGAGACTGAAGCTTTCTTT. Complete variable domain (other parts from reference TRBV19 and TRBJ1-1): DGGITQSPKYLFRKEGQNVTLSCEQNLNHDAMYWYRQDPGQGLRLIYYSQIVNDFQKGDIAEGYSVSREKKESFPLTVTSAQKNPTAFYLCASNHRVETEAFFGQGTRLTVV.